The 31 T cell receptor beta chains below were found in one sample sequenced in a study of cytomegalovirus exposure and HLA in healthy donors (dated by TCRdb to the late 2010s). The library was built by means of the immunoSEQ multiplex PCR assay. A mixture of 60 forward primers for TCR Vbeta segments and 13 reverse primers for TCR Jbeta segments was used in the multiplex PCR. This is the immuneACCESS table as TCRdb keeps it, with only in-frame sequences that have V and J called. A part of the clones is gone; compared with another copy, unresolved V genes explain less than half, and the rest is unexplained. This sample lists 220,000 or so clones; 75% were detected once. The top ten clones comprise roughly 2% of the sample. The specimen sequenced was PBMCs. These receptors all come from a woman aged 30 to 39 in good health and CMV-seronegative.

The chain has TRBV11-3 and TRBJ2-1; 15 bases are shared with TRBD2. The CDR3 contains 18 residues. From germline, CDR1 is SGHNT and CDR2 YENEEA. The J segment lost 6 bases and the V segment lost 5 bases, leaving 11 bases of the junction unmatched. CDR3: CASSTWTSGGEVGNEQFF. The DNA of the CDR3 is TGTGCCAGCAGCACCTGGACTAGCGGGGGGGAGGTGGGCAATGAGCAGTTCTTC.

In DNA form, the CDR3 reads TGCGCCAGCAGCCAAGAGAGGGGGAGTGAAGCTTTCTTT. Translation gives CASSQERGSEAFF. The chain has TRBV4-1 and TRBJ1-1, with a possible D match to TRBD1 (6 bases). V was shortened by 0 bases and J by 7 bases, with 9 bases between the two germline ends. From germline, CDR1 is MGHRA and CDR2 YSYEKL. The CDR3 covers 13 residues.

This chain connects TRBV9 to TRBJ2-1; a weak D match, TRBD2 (6 bases). V gave up 4 bases and J gave up 7 bases, with 15 bases separating them. From germline, CDR1 is SGDLS and CDR2 YYNGEE. The CDR3 totals 14 residues. The CDR3 DNA sequence: TGTGCCAGCAGCACGCTTCAGGCGGGGAATGAGCAGTTCTTC. The encoded protein is CASSTLQAGNEQFF.

The chain is built from TRBV10-1 and TRBJ2-1; D ambiguous. CDR1 and CDR2 from the germline V gene are WNHNN and SYGVQD (reference sequence). The CDR3 consists of 13 residues. V dropped 6 bases and J dropped 10 bases, with 16 bases sitting between them. The DNA for the CDR3 is TGCGCCAGCAGCCCGTCTTTGAGTTACGAGCAGTTCTTC. Amino acid sequence: CASSPSLSYEQFF.

The rearrangement links TRBV11-2 to TRBJ2-1; TRBD1 might be the D (5 bases). This CDR3 has 13 amino acids. The germline V gene has CDR1 SGHAT and CDR2 FQNNGV. With 2 bases removed from V and 5 bases from J, the gap between germline ends came to 7 bases. The CDR3 sequence is CASSLPGNNEQFF. The CDR3, as DNA: TGTGCCAGCAGCTTACCAGGGAACAATGAGCAGTTCTTC.

The chain employs TRBV27 and TRBJ2-2, with TRBD2 identical over 8 bases. This CDR3 spans 14 amino acids. Germline lookup yields CDR1 MNHEY and CDR2 SMNVEV (reference sequence). Trimming removed 8 bases from V and 9 bases from J; junction bases left unmatched: 11. The CDR3 region is CASSAGGPLWELFF. The CDR3 DNA sequence: TGTGCCAGCTCGGCGGGAGGCCCGTTATGGGAGCTGTTTTTT.

V usage is TRBV30 and J usage is TRBJ1-5; D call uncertain. The V gene's germline CDR1 is GTSNPN and CDR2 SVGIG (reference sequence). This CDR3 contains 12 residues. V was trimmed by 5 bases and J by 0 bases, leaving 5 bases between them. In nucleotides, the CDR3 is TGTGCCTGGGGGCATAGCAATCAGCCCCAGCATTTT. It yields the protein CAWGHSNQPQHF.

The rearrangement joins TRBV7-9 to TRBJ1-1, with 9 bases that match TRBD1. Germline trimming cut 5 bases from V and 3 bases from J; bases unmatched to any gene: 7. Germline V gene data show CDR1 as SEHNR and CDR2 as FQNEAQ (reference sequence). The CDR3 is made up of 15 amino acids. CDR3 sequence: CASSRPGQGYTEAFF. The CDR3, as DNA: TGTGCCAGCAGCCGACCCGGACAGGGGTACACTGAAGCTTTCTTT.

V and J are TRBV10-3 and TRBJ2-5; 11 bases fit TRBD1. CDR3 size: 15 residues. From germline, CDR1 is ENHRY and CDR2 SYGVKD. J was trimmed by 2 bases and V by 7 bases; bases with no gene match: 6. CDR3 coding DNA: TGTGCCATCACCCGGGACAGGGGGGGACAAGAGACCCAGTACTTC. It encodes CAITRDRGGQETQYF.

The gene calls are TRBV4-1 and TRBJ2-7; unclear D gene. Trimming removed 0 bases from V and 3 bases from J, with 6 bases in between. CDR3 length: 13 residues. Germline V gene lookup returns CDR1 MGHRA and CDR2 YSYEKL. The CDR3 is CASSQERGYEQYF. CDR3 coding DNA: TGCGCCAGCAGCCAAGAAAGAGGCTACGAGCAGTACTTC.

This chain connects TRBV2 to TRBJ2-5; D is possibly TRBD2 (6 bases). The CDR3 spans 15 residues. In germline, CDR1 is SNHLY, CDR2 FYNNEI. V lost 8 bases and J 5 bases, leaving 21 bases between the germline ends. For the CDR3, the DNA is TGTGCCAGCGGGGAAGGGGACTCCCTTCGCGAGACCCAGTACTTC. This sequence encodes CASGEGDSLRETQYF.

Concerning this clone itself: Its ends do not fully match the called genes, so a read error is possible. The V and J genes are TRBV18 and TRBJ2-3, with D possibly matching TRBD2 (5 bases). This CDR3 region has 14 residues. Germline values: CDR1 KGHSH, CDR2 LQKENI. This CDR3 is CASPPPSNTDTQYF. The CDR3 region has the DNA TGTGCCAGCCCACCTCCTAGCAACACAGATACGCAGTATTTT.

This clone was seen more than once but under ten times. The CDR3 sequence: CASRVQGSEQYF. Here the CDR3 DNA reads TGTGCCAGCAGGGTACAGGGATCCGAGCAGTACTTC. The V call is TRBV6-1, the J call TRBJ2-7; a possible D gene is TRBD1 (6 bases). V was clipped by 6 bases and J by 6 bases, with 12 bases between them. This CDR3 is built from 12 residues. The germline V gene encodes CDR1 MNHNS and CDR2 SASEGT.

J is TRBJ2-1 and V is TRBV19; TRBD2 might be the D (6 bases). The germline gives CDR1 LNHDA, CDR2 SQIVND (reference sequence). Trimming left V 6 bases short and J 10 bases short, with 16 bases between. This CDR3 has 13 residues. In DNA, the CDR3 is TGTGCCAGTAGGCCCGGGGGAGGAGAGGAGCAGTTCTTC. Translated: CASRPGGGEEQFF. Filled out from reference TRBV19 and TRBJ2-1, the complete variable domain reads DGGITQSPKYLFRKEGQNVTLSCEQNLNHDAMYWYRQDPGQGLRLIYYSQIVNDFQKGDIAEGYSVSREKKESFPLTVTSAQKNPTAFYLCASRPGGGEEQFFGPGTRLTVL.

The chain is built from TRBV18 and TRBJ1-1; no clear D. Trimming stripped 2 bases from V and 7 bases from J, with 8 bases between. This CDR3 region has 12 residues. From germline, CDR1 is KGHSH and CDR2 LQKENI. The CDR3 reads CASSPGDGEAFF. The CDR3 DNA is TGTGCCAGCTCACCAGGAGACGGTGAAGCTTTCTTT.

The chain uses TRBV30 and TRBJ1-5, with unresolved D. V lost 3 bases and J 7 bases, leaving 13 bases between the germline ends. CDR1 GTSNPN and CDR2 SVGIG come from the germline V gene (reference sequence). CDR3 size: 13 residues. Written as DNA, the CDR3 is TGTGCCTGGAGGCGAGGGATGGACCAGCCCCAGCATTTT. It encodes CAWRRGMDQPQHF.

V and J are TRBV7-3 and TRBJ2-2; tentatively, D is TRBD2 (6 bases). This CDR3 contains 17 residues. CDR1 is SGHTA and CDR2 is FQGTGA in the germline V gene. V lost 3 bases and J lost 5, with 19 bases in between. The CDR3 nucleotides read TGTGCCAGCAGCTTGTCCCGCGAAGCGGGTTTGACCGGGGAGCTGTTTTTT. This gives the protein CASSLSREAGLTGELFF.

The chain couples TRBV29-1 to TRBJ2-1; TRBD1 matches at 7 bases. Germline lookup yields CDR1 SQVTM and CDR2 ANQGSEA. The CDR3 length is 15 residues. J lost 3 bases, V lost 1 base, and 6 bases had no gene match. In nucleotides, the CDR3 is TGCAGCGTTGAAGTGAGAGGGGGCATCTACAATGAGCAGTTCTTC. Translated, it gives CSVEVRGGIYNEQFF.

The rearrangement joins TRBV5-5 to TRBJ1-3; tentative D call: TRBD1 (5 bases). Germline values: CDR1 SGHKS, CDR2 YYEKEE (reference sequence). V was cut by 0 bases and J by 4 bases, with 17 bases left in between. There are 17 residues in the CDR3. The CDR3 reads CASSLGLQGAGGNTIYF. CDR3 bases: TGTGCCAGCAGCTTGGGGCTTCAGGGCGCGGGAGGAAACACCATATATTTT.

Worth noting for this clone: One end of the junction varies from germline; a read error may be responsible. The chain combines TRBV7-9 with TRBJ1-3, with D possibly TRBD1 on 5 matching bases. Germline loops: CDR1 SEHNR, CDR2 FQNEAQ (reference sequence). This CDR3 has 13 amino acids. As DNA, the CDR3 is TGTTCCAGCAGCTTAGAGGGGGGAAACACCATATATTTT. Translated: CSSSLEGGNTIYF.

The chain is built from TRBV9 and TRBJ2-1; 11 nucleotides match TRBD1. Per the germline V gene, CDR1 is SGDLS and CDR2 is YYNGEE. Unmatched junction bases numbered 7, after V lost 0 bases and J lost 5 bases. This CDR3 is 17 amino acids long. The CDR3 reads CASSVVLGQGGDNEQFF. The CDR3 DNA reads as TGTGCCAGCAGCGTAGTACTGGGACAGGGGGGAGACAATGAGCAGTTCTTC. The full variable domain, rest sourced from reference TRBV9 and TRBJ2-1, is DSGVTQTPKHLITATGQRVTLRCSPRSGDLSVYWYQQSLDQGLQFLIQYYNGEERAKGNILERFSAQQFPDLHSELNLSSLELGDSALYFCASSVVLGQGGDNEQFFGPGTRLTVL.

This clone was observed once. V gene TRBV6-6 combines with J gene TRBJ1-1; D is uncertain. The CDR3 covers 15 residues. Germline values: CDR1 MNHNY, CDR2 SVGAGI (reference sequence). The V end lost 3 bases, the J end lost 5 bases, and 16 bases lay between the germline ends. CDR3 sequence: CASSYWYGVGTEAFF. The DNA of the CDR3 is TGTGCCAGCAGTTATTGGTACGGGGTGGGTACTGAAGCTTTCTTT.

This chain links TRBV19 with TRBJ2-1, with 7 bases aligning to TRBD1. The CDR3 is made up of 15 amino acids. CDR1 and CDR2 (germline): LNHDA, SQIVND (reference sequence). Unmatched junction bases numbered 3, after V lost 4 bases and J lost 0 bases. The DNA for the CDR3 is TGTGCCAGTAGTACAGGGGGTTACTCCTACAATGAGCAGTTCTTC. Its protein product is CASSTGGYSYNEQFF.

The chain combines TRBV5-4 with TRBJ2-4; D gene ambiguous. CDR3 length: 12 residues. V shed 5 bases and J shed 8 bases, with 11 bases lying between them. Germline CDR1 SGHNT, CDR2 YYREEE (reference sequence). This CDR3 is CASSLPGDIQYF. For the CDR3, the DNA is TGTGCCAGCAGTCTCCCAGGTGACATTCAGTACTTC.

This clone was counted a few times. The V gene is TRBV5-1, the J gene TRBJ2-3; 9 bases are a match to TRBD2. Trimming cost V 4 bases and J 3 bases; bases outside gene matches: 3. The CDR3 has 14 amino acids. Germline CDR1 SGHRS, CDR2 YFSETQ. DNA for the CDR3: TGCGCCAGCAGCCTTAGCGGGGGAACAGATACGCAGTATTTT. Its translation is CASSLSGGTDTQYF.

There are a few counts of this clone. The chain has TRBV19 and TRBJ2-2; D possibly corresponds to TRBD1 (5 bases). The germline CDR1 and CDR2 sequences are LNHDA and SQIVND (reference sequence). The CDR3 contains 13 residues. The germline V and J ends were trimmed by 4 bases and 7 bases, with 10 bases remaining between them. CDR3 amino acids: CASSTQGVGELFF. In DNA form, the CDR3 reads TGTGCCAGTAGTACTCAGGGCGTCGGGGAGCTGTTTTTT.

This clone was detected many times. The chain has TRBV11-2 and TRBJ1-1; 10 bases are shared with TRBD1. V trimming: 4 bases; J trimming: 8 bases; junction bases outside the gene matches: 7. This CDR3 region has 14 residues. Germline values: CDR1 SGHAT, CDR2 FQNNGV. CDR3 nucleotides: TGTGCCAGCAGCTCCGGACAGGGGGAGTTGGAAGCTTTCTTT. Protein sequence: CASSSGQGELEAFF.

The chain carries TRBV6-5 and TRBJ2-2; 8 bases align to TRBD2. V trimming: 2 bases; J trimming: 4 bases; junction bases outside the gene matches: 3. The CDR3 is 15 residues long. The germline V gene has CDR1 MNHEY and CDR2 SVGAGI. CDR3 sequence: CASSYGRGATGELFF. For the CDR3, the DNA is TGTGCCAGCAGTTACGGGCGGGGGGCCACCGGGGAGCTGTTTTTT.

CDR3 DNA: TGTGCCAGCCAGAAAACAGGGATCACTGAAGCTTTCTTT. As protein: CASQKTGITEAFF. V and J are TRBV7-2 and TRBJ1-1, with TRBD1 as a possible D gene (6 bases). Germline CDR1 reads SGHTA; CDR2 reads FQGNSA. V was clipped by 8 bases and J by 4 bases, with 14 bases between them. This CDR3 spans 13 amino acids.

The chain couples TRBV6-4 to TRBJ2-2; TRBD2 is a possible D gene (5 bases). Looked up from germline, CDR1 is MRHNA and CDR2 is SNTAGT. V was cut by 3 bases and J by 0 bases, with 11 bases left in between. CDR3 length: 16 residues. CDR3 protein: CASSERADTNTGELFF. The DNA of the CDR3 is TGTGCCAGCAGTGAGAGAGCGGATACGAACACCGGGGAGCTGTTTTTT.

This clone has only a few counts. V usage is TRBV7-9 and J usage is TRBJ1-1; TRBD1 matches 7 bases. The CDR3 length is 14 residues. The junction had 7 bases not matched to a gene; V was cut back by 6 bases and J by 3 bases. Germline CDR1 is SEHNR and CDR2 is FQNEAQ (reference sequence). The DNA for the CDR3 is TGTGCCAGCAGACCTAGACAGGGAGACACTGAAGCTTTCTTT. It specifies CASRPRQGDTEAFF. The full variable domain, completed using reference TRBV7-9 and TRBJ1-1, is DTGVSQNPRHKITKRGQNVTFRCDPISEHNRLYWYRQTLGQGPEFLTYFQNEAQLEKSRLLSDRFSAERPKGSFSTLEIQRTEQGDSAMYLCASRPRQGDTEAFFGQGTRLTVV.